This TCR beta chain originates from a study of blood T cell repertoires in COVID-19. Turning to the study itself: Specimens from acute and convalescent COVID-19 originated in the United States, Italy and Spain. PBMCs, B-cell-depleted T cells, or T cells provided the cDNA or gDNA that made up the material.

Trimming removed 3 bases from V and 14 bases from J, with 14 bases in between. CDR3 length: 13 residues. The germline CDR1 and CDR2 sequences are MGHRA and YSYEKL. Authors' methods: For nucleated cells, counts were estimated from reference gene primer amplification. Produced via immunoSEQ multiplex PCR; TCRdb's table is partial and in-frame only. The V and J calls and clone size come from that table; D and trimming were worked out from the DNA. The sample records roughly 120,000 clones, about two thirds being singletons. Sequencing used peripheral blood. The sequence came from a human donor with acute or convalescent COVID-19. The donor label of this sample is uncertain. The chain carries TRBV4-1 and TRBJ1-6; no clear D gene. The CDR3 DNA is TGCGCCAGCAGCCAGCTCCCTCCTTCGGCCCTCCACTTT. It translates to CASSQLPPSALHF.